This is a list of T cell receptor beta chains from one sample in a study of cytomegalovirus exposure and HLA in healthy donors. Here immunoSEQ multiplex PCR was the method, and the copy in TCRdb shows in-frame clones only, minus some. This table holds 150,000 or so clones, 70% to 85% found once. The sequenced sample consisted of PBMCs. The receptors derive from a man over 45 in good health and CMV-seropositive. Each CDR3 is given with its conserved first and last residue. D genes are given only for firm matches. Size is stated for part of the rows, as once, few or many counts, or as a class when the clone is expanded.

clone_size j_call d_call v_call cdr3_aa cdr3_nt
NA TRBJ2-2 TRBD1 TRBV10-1 CASSPRQGANTGELFF TGCGCCAGCAGCCCCCGACAGGGGGCGAACACCGGGGAGCTGTTTTTT
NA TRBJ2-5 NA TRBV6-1 CASTLPSAVETQYF TGTGCCAGCACACTTCCGTCCGCCGTGGAGACCCAGTACTTC
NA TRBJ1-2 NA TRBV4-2 CASSQDRRGGLSNYGYTF TGTGCCAGCAGCCAAGATAGGCGAGGGGGTCTATCTAACTATGGCTACACCTTC
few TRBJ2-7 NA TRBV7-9 CASSPTVTSYEQYF TGTGCCAGCAGCCCGACAGTTACAAGCTACGAGCAGTACTTC
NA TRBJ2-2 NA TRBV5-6 CATNEWGPNTGELFF TGTGCCACCAACGAGTGGGGGCCCAACACCGGGGAGCTGTTTTTT
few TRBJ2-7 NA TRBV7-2 CASSQNTRTEQYF TGTGCCAGCAGCCAAAATACGCGAACCGAGCAGTACTTC
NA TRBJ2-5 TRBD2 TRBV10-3 CAIRAGGEETQYF TGTGCCATCAGGGCCGGGGGGGAAGAGACCCAGTACTTC
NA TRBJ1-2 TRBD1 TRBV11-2 CASSEDRRAYGYTF TGTGCCAGCAGCGAGGACAGGAGGGCCTATGGCTACACCTTC
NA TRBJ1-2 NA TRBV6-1 CASSEGTTDEDGYTF TGTGCCAGCAGTGAAGGGACGACAGACGAAGATGGCTACACCTTC
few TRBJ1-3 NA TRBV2 CAVDSSSGNTIYF TGTGCCGTAGACTCCTCCTCTGGAAACACCATATATTTT
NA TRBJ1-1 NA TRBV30 CAWSGQSFEAFF TGTGCCTGGAGTGGACAGTCCTTTGAAGCTTTCTTT
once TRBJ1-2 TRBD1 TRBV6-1 CASPAATGGGYTF TGTGCCAGCCCCGCAGCGACAGGGGGTGGCTACACCTTC
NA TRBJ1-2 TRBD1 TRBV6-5 CASSWDQGAQGYTF TGTGCCAGCAGTTGGGACCAGGGGGCACAGGGCTACACCTTC
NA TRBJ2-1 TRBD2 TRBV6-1 CASSVVAGIINEQFF TGTGCCAGCAGTGTGGTAGCGGGGATAATCAATGAGCAGTTCTTC
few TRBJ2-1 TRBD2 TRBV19 CASTRSGTSYNEQFF TGTGCCAGTACCCGTAGCGGGACAAGCTACAATGAGCAGTTCTTC
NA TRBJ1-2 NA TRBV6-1 CASSEAWAGRLPIYGYTF TGTGCCAGCAGTGAAGCGTGGGCAGGGCGCTTACCTATCTATGGCTACACCTTC
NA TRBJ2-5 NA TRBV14 CASSQDLVVETQYF TGTGCCAGCAGCCAAGATCTAGTAGTTGAGACCCAGTACTTC
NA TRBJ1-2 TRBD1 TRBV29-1 CSVGTGVNYGYTF TGCAGCGTTGGGACAGGGGTTAACTATGGCTACACCTTC
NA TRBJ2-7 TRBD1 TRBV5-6 CASSLATGGSYEQYF TGTGCCAGCAGCTTGGCGACAGGGGGCTCCTACGAGCAGTACTTC
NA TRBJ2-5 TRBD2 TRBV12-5 CASGWDPGGTQYF TGTGCTAGTGGTTGGGACCCGGGAGGGACCCAGTACTTC
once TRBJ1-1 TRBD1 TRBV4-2 CASSRGTDRVNTEAFF TGTGCCAGCAGCCGAGGTACGGACAGGGTGAACACTGAAGCTTTCTTT
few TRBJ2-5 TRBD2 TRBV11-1 CASSPGTSGIQETQYF TGTGCCAGCAGCCCGGGGACTAGCGGGATTCAAGAGACCCAGTACTTC
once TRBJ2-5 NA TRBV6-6 CASRIQETQYF TGTGCCAGCAGAATACAAGAGACCCAGTACTTC
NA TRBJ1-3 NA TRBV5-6 CASSQFDREVDTIYF TGTGCCAGCAGTCAGTTCGACCGGGAGGTAGACACCATATATTTT
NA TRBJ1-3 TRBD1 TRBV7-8 CASSLWTGWDTIYF TGTGCCAGCAGCTTATGGACAGGGTGGGACACCATATATTTT
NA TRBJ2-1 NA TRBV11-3 CASSPTGNEQFF TGTGCCAGCAGCCCTACAGGGAATGAGCAGTTCTTC
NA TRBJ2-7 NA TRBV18 CASSPIDSYEQYF TGTGCCAGCTCACCAATAGACTCCTACGAGCAGTACTTC
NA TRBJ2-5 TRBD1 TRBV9 CASSPSVTGLQETQYF TGTGCCAGCAGCCCCTCGGTGACAGGGCTCCAAGAGACCCAGTACTTC
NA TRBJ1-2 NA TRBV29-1 CSVDLGIGVDGYTF TGCAGCGTCGACCTTGGAATAGGGGTTGACGGCTACACCTTC
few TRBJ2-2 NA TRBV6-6 CASSRWGPGGELFF TGTGCCAGCAGTCGTTGGGGGCCGGGCGGGGAGCTGTTTTTT
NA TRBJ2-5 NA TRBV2 CASSAARSGETQYF TGTGCCAGCAGCGCGGCCCGGTCGGGGGAGACCCAGTACTTC
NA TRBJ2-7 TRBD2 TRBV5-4 CASSLGGFSYEQYF TGTGCCAGCAGCCTCGGGGGGTTCTCCTACGAGCAGTACTTC
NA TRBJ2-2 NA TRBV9 CASSALDLAGTGELFF TGTGCCAGCAGCGCCCTAGACTTGGCGGGAACGGGGGAGCTGTTTTTT
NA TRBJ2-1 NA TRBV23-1 CASVGTNYNEQFF TGCGCCAGCGTGGGGACAAACTACAATGAGCAGTTCTTC
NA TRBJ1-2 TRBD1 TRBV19 CASFTGGHGYTF TGTGCCAGTTTCACAGGGGGACATGGCTACACCTTC
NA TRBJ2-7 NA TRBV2 CASSEVTGLGEQYF TGTGCCAGCAGTGAAGTGACAGGTTTAGGCGAGCAGTACTTC
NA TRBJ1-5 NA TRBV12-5 CAGRNQPQHF TGTGCTGGGAGGAATCAGCCCCAGCATTTT
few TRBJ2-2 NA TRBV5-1 CASSLDRPNTGELFF TGCGCCAGCAGCCTAGACAGGCCGAACACCGGGGAGCTGTTTTTT
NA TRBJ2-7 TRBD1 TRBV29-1 CSVGGQGTSYEQYF TGCAGCGTTGGGGGACAGGGGACTTCCTACGAGCAGTACTTC
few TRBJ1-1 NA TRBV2 CASTSSGTEAFF TGTGCCAGCACCTCTTCGGGCACTGAAGCTTTCTTT
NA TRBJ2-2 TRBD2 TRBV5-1 CASSLIAGPGELFF TGCGCCAGCAGCCTGATAGCGGGACCCGGGGAGCTGTTTTTT
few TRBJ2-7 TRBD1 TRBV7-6 CASSPTTGGLPYEQYF TGTGCCAGCAGCCCCACAACAGGGGGCTTACCCTACGAGCAGTACTTC
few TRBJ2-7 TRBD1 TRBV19 CASSMATGGYEQYF TGTGCCAGTAGTATGGCGACAGGGGGTTACGAGCAGTACTTC
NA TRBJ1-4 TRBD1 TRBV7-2 CASSFVPTGGNEKLFF TGTGCCAGCAGCTTCGTTCCGACAGGGGGCAACGAAAAACTGTTTTTT
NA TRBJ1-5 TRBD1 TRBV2 CASRAGQGTLPQHF TGTGCCAGCAGAGCGGGACAGGGGACCTTGCCCCAGCATTTT
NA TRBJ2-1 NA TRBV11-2 CASSLTGEQFF TGTGCCAGCAGCCTAACGGGGGAGCAGTTCTTC
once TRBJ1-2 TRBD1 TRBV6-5 CASSSLRDRGTLGYTF TGTGCCAGCAGTTCCCTCCGGGACAGGGGAACGCTTGGCTACACCTTC
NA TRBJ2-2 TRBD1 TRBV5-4 CASSTGQGTGELFF TGTGCCAGCAGCACGGGACAGGGGACCGGGGAGCTGTTTTTT
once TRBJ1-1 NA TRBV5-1 CASSPVGTEAFF TGCGCCAGCAGCCCGGTTGGCACTGAAGCTTTCTTT
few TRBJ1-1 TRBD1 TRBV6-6 CASSYDRGREAFF TGTGCCAGCAGTTACGACAGGGGGAGAGAAGCTTTCTTT
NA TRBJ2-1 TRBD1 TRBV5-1 CASSITGGGSYNEQFF TGCGCCAGCAGCATCACAGGGGGTGGGTCCTACAATGAGCAGTTCTTC
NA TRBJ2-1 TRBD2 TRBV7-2 CASSGSGSANEQFF TGTGCCAGCAGTGGTAGCGGGAGTGCTAATGAGCAGTTCTTC
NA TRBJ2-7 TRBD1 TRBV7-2 CASSPGQGEGEQYF TGTGCCAGCAGCCCGGGACAGGGGGAAGGCGAGCAGTACTTC
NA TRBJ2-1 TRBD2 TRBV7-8 CASRRGATGNEQFF TGTGCCAGCAGGCGGGGGGCCACGGGAAATGAGCAGTTCTTC
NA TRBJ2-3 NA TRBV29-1 CSVDPGTDTQYF TGCAGCGTTGACCCCGGCACAGATACGCAGTATTTT